Below are 11 T cell receptor beta chains sequenced from a single sample in a study of T-cell memory formation after mild COVID-19. TCRdb reprocessed the 5' RACE reads with MiXCR, giving one entry per CDR3 protein. The repertoire includes some 180,000 distinct CDR3 sequences, over 10% of them detected once, and approximately 3.4% sits in the top ten. Input material: PBMCs or a T cell subset sorted from them (not recorded which). These receptors were collected from a man aged 18-30 years who had mild COVID-19 (a few samples of this study predate the infection). Cell type and time point are not known.

This clonotype was counted ten times or more. The chain carries TRBV4-3 and TRBJ2-5, with a possible D match to TRBD1 (6 bases). V was trimmed by 4 bases and J by 4 bases, leaving 13 bases between them. This CDR3 region has 14 residues. Germline CDR1 is LGHNA and CDR2 is YSLEER. DNA of the CDR3: TGCGCCAGCAGCCGCTCAACAGGGTCAGAGACCCAGTACTTC. Its protein product is CASSRSTGSETQYF.

This clonotype has only a few counts. The chain uses TRBV6-5 and TRBJ2-3; D ambiguous. The CDR3 has 16 residues. Trimming shortened V by 2 bases and J by 2 bases, and 14 bases separated the two germline ends. Germline CDR1 reads MNHEY; CDR2 reads SVGAGI. The CDR3 bases are TGTGCCAGCAGTTACGGGCTTGCTTCGGCCACAGATACGCAGTATTTT. Amino acid sequence: CASSYGLASATDTQYF.

This clonotype was counted at least ten times. This rearrangement joins TRBV4-2 to TRBJ1-1; possible D gene TRBD1, 6 bases. V was cut by 0 bases and J by 3 bases, with 11 bases left in between. This CDR3 contains 15 residues. The germline gives CDR1 LGHNA, CDR2 YNFKEQ. This CDR3 is CASSQEVTGYTEAFF. CDR3 nucleotide sequence: TGTGCCAGCAGCCAAGAGGTCACAGGGTACACTGAAGCTTTCTTT.

This clonotype was detected a few times. This chain links TRBV5-1 with TRBJ2-1, with a possible D match to TRBD1 (6 bases). This CDR3 comprises 16 residues. Looked up from germline, CDR1 is SGHRS and CDR2 is YFSETQ. Between the trimmed V and J ends, which lost 4 bases and 5 bases, there was a span of 19 bases. In DNA, the CDR3 is TGCGCCAGCAGCCTCGGTACAGGGAAGCCCGACAATGAGCAGTTCTTC. As protein: CASSLGTGKPDNEQFF.

The V gene is TRBV29-1, the J gene TRBJ2-5; D remains ambiguous. Germline assignment: CDR1 SQVTM and CDR2 ANQGSEA. The CDR3 spans 12 residues. The V and J ends lost 5 bases and 4 bases respectively, with 11 bases between them. CDR3: CSVSYPGETQYF. The CDR3 DNA is TGCAGCGTTTCTTACCCTGGAGAGACCCAGTACTTC.

This chain uses TRBV24-1 with TRBJ2-3, with no clear D. Germline assignment: CDR1 KGHDR and CDR2 SFDVKD. There are 15 residues in the CDR3. The V end lost 3 bases, the J end lost 0 bases, and 9 bases lay between the germline ends. Written as DNA, the CDR3 is TGTGCCACCAGTGATGCGACGCCTAGCACAGATACGCAGTATTTT. Its protein product is CATSDATPSTDTQYF.

This rearrangement joins TRBV28 to TRBJ1-5; D ambiguous. The CDR3 contains 16 residues. Germline-derived CDR1 and CDR2 are MDHEN and SYDVKM. Trimming took off 6 bases at V and 0 bases at J, with 15 bases between the two ends. CDR3 DNA sequence: TGTGCCAGCAGCTCCTCCCGGGTCTATAGCAATCAGCCCCAGCATTTT. Translation gives CASSSSRVYSNQPQHF.

This clonotype was counted at least ten times. The V call is TRBV5-1, the J call TRBJ2-2; D gene unclear. Germline CDR1 is SGHRS and CDR2 is YFSETQ. There are 14 residues in the CDR3. With 0 bases removed from V and 2 bases from J, the gap between germline ends came to 5 bases. The CDR3 nucleotides read TGCGCCAGCAGCTTGGGCCTTAACACCGGGGAGCTGTTTTTT. Translated, it gives CASSLGLNTGELFF.

This clonotype came up a few times. The chain couples TRBV6-5 to TRBJ2-1, with TRBD2 matching 10 bases. CDR3 size: 15 residues. Germline CDR1 reads MNHEY; CDR2 reads SVGAGI. With V trimmed by 5 bases and J by 4 bases, 5 bases remained unmatched. The DNA of the CDR3 is TGTGCCAGCAGTGAGAGCGGGGGGGCGTACAATGAGCAGTTCTTC. It specifies CASSESGGAYNEQFF.

This clonotype was counted many times. This chain uses TRBV7-2 with TRBJ1-1; D ambiguous. V gave up 1 base and J gave up 10 bases, with 7 bases separating them. This CDR3 is 11 amino acids long. Germline V CDR1 and CDR2: SGHTA, FQGNSA. This CDR3 reads CASSLVRGAFF. In nucleotides, the CDR3 is TGTGCCAGCAGCTTAGTCCGGGGAGCTTTCTTT.

This clonotype was observed at least ten times. The V call is TRBV7-9, the J call TRBJ2-7, with D unresolved. Per the germline V gene, CDR1 is SEHNR and CDR2 is FQNEAQ (reference sequence). V was clipped by 6 bases and J by 2 bases, with 14 bases between them. The CDR3 is 14 residues long. CDR3 sequence: CASRPNPGAYEQYV. The CDR3 nucleotides read TGTGCCAGCAGACCCAACCCAGGAGCCTACGAGCAGTACGTC.